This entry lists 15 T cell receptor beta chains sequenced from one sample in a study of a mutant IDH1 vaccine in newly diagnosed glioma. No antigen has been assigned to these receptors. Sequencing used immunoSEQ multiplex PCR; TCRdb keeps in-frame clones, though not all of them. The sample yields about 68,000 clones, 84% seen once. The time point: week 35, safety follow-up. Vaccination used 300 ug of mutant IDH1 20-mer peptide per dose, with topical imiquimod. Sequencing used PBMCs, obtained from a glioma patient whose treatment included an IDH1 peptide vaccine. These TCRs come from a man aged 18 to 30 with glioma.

The CDR3 is CASSLSIGGTKSPLHF. The CDR3 bases are TGTGCCAGCAGTTTATCGATCGGGGGGACAAAGTCACCCCTCCACTTT. V usage is TRBV27 and J usage is TRBJ1-6; possibly TRBD1 for D (6 bases). Between the trimmed V and J ends, which lost 0 bases and 10 bases, there was a span of 16 bases. Germline V gene data show CDR1 as MNHEY and CDR2 as SMNVEV (reference sequence). The CDR3 runs 16 residues.

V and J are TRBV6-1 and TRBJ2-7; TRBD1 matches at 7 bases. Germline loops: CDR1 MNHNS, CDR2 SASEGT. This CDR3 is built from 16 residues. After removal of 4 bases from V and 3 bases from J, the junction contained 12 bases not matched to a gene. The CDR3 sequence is CASSGDRGLGYYEQYF. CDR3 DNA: TGTGCCAGCAGTGGGGACAGAGGGCTGGGGTACTACGAGCAGTACTTC.

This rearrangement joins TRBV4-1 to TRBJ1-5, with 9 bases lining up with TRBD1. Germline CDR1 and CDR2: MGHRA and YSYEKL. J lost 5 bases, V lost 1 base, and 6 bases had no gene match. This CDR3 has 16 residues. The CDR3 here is CASSQVVGQGYQPQHF. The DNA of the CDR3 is TGCGCCAGCAGCCAAGTGGTAGGACAGGGGTATCAGCCCCAGCATTTT.

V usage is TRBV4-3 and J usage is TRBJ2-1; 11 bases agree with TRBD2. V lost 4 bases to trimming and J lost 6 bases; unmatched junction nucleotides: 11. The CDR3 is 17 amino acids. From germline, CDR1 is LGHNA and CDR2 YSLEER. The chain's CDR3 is CASSLQALAGGSNEQFF. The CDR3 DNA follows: TGCGCCAGCAGCCTCCAGGCCCTAGCGGGAGGCTCCAATGAGCAGTTCTTC.

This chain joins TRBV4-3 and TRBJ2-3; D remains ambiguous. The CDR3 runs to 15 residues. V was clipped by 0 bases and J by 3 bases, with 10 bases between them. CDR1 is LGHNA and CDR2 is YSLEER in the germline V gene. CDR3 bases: TGCGCCAGCAGCCAAGAGGGCCGACAAACAGATACGCAGTATTTT. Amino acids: CASSQEGRQTDTQYF.

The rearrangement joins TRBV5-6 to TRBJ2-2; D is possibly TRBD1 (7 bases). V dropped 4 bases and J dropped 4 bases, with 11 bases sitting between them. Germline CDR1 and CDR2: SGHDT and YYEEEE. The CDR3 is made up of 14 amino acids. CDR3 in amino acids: CASSPGGSTGELFF. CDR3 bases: TGTGCCAGCAGCCCAGGGGGGAGCACCGGGGAGCTGTTTTTT.

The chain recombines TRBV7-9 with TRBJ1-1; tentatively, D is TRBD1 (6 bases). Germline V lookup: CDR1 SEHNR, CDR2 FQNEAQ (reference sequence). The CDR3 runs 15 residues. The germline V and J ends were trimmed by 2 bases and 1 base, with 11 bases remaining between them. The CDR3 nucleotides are TGTGCCAGCAGCTTACGGGGGGCAGAGAACACTGAAGCTTTCTTT. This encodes CASSLRGAENTEAFF. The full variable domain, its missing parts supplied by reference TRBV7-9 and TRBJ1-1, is DTGVSQNPRHKITKRGQNVTFRCDPISEHNRLYWYRQTLGQGPEFLTYFQNEAQLEKSRLLSDRFSAERPKGSFSTLEIQRTEQGDSAMYLCASSLRGAENTEAFFGQGTRLTVV.

CDR3 nucleotides: TGTGCCAGCAGCGTAGCTTCCAGCGGGAGTACCGATACGCAGTATTTT. This translates into CASSVASSGSTDTQYF. V and J are TRBV9 and TRBJ2-3; 8 nucleotides agree with TRBD2. The CDR3 totals 16 residues. Germline loops: CDR1 SGDLS, CDR2 YYNGEE. The V gene end was trimmed by 0 bases and the J gene end by 6 bases; junction bases not matched to a gene: 9.

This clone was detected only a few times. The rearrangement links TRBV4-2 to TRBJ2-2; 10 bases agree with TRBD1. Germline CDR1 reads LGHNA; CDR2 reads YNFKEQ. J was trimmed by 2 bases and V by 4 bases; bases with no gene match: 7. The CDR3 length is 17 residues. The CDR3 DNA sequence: TGTGCCAGCAGCCTGGGACAGGGGCCAACCAACACCGGGGAGCTGTTTTTT. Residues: CASSLGQGPTNTGELFF.

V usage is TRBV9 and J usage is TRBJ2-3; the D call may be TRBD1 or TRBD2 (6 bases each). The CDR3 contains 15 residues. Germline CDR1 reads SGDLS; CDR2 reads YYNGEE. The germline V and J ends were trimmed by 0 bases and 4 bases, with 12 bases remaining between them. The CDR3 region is CASSVVWGAADTQYF. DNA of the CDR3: TGTGCCAGCAGCGTAGTATGGGGGGCTGCAGATACGCAGTATTTT.

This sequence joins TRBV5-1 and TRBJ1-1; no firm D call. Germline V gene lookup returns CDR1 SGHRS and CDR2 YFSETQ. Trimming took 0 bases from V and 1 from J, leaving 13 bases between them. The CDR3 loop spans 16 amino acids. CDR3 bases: TGCGCCAGCAGCTTGGACACGGAGGCAGGGAACACTGAAGCTTTCTTT. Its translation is CASSLDTEAGNTEAFF. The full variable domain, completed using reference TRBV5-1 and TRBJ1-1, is KAGVTQTPRYLIKTRGQQVTLSCSPISGHRSVSWYQQTPGQGLQFLFEYFSETQRNKGNFPGRFSGRQFSNSRSEMNVSTLELGDSALYLCASSLDTEAGNTEAFFGQGTRLTVV.

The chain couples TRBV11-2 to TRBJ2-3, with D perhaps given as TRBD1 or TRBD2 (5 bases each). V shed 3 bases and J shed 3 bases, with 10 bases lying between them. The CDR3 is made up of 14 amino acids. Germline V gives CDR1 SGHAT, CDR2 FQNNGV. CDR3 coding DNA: TGTGCCAGCAGCTTCGGGACGGCAACAGATACGCAGTATTTT. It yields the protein CASSFGTATDTQYF.

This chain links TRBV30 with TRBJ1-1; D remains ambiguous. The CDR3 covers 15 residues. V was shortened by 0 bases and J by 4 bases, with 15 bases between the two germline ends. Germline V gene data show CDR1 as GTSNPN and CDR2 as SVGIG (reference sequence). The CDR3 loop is CAWSVRYKGSTEAFF. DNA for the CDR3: TGTGCCTGGAGTGTACGGTACAAAGGGAGCACTGAAGCTTTCTTT.

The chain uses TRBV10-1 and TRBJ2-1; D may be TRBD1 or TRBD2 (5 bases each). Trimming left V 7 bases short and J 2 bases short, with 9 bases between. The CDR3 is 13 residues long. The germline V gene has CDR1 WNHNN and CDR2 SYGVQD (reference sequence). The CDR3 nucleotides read TGCGCCAGCAATGGGACGCCCTACAATGAGCAGTTCTTC. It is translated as CASNGTPYNEQFF.

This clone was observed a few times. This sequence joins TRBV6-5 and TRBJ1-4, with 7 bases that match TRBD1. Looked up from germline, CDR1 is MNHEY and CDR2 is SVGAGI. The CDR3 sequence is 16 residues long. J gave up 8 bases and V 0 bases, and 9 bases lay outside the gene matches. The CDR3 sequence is CASSYSLQGSWEKLFF. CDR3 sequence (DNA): TGTGCCAGCAGTTACTCGCTACAGGGGAGTTGGGAAAAACTGTTTTTT.